This T cell receptor beta chain was identified during a study of beta chain features in type 1 diabetes (dated by TCRdb to 2017 to 2018). Looking at the study overall: Patients and healthy donors did not differ in mean age, gender distribution, total cell number or subset yield. A total of 100 million to 110 million sorted cells were examined across all samples, and a strong correlation was observed between cell number per subset and RNA yield. In the study, TCRB repertoires of sorted circulating CD4+ T cell subsets from recently diagnosed type 1 diabetes patients were compared with those of matched healthy donors. Regulatory and stem cell-like memory subsets were obtained from only 8 patients and about 8 healthy donors, while naive and central memory subsets were obtained from all 30 or so donors.

From the germline V gene, CDR1 is SGHTA and CDR2 is FQGNSA. The V end loses 9 bases and the J end loses 6 bases, and a stretch of 0 bases separates them. Including cysteine and phenylalanine, the CDR3 has 8 amino acids. The entry retains the CDR3 DNA only, 24 bases that are in frame from base 1. The entire isolated RNA was reverse transcribed using the High Capacity cDNA Reverse Transcription Kit, and thus expressed TCRB transcripts were sequenced. Deep immunoSEQ sequencing was performed on naive, central memory and regulatory T cell samples, with an average of about 3.57 million total reads per sample. Sorted cells were lysed in RLT buffer and RNA was extracted with DNase-treated RNeasy Micro or Mini kits, depending on cell number. Each cell subset was processed on its own to prevent cross-contamination, while patient and healthy donor samples were processed together. The immunoSEQ multiplex PCR was used to amplify TCRB sequences from cDNA, generating 87-bp fragments that spanned the CDR3 region. Amplicons were sequenced on the Illumina HiSeq platform. For the original study's pipeline: Synthetic template baselines were used to correct PCR bias computationally, reads within Hamming distance 2 were collapsed together, and singletons that could not be merged were discarded. Reads were aligned against IMGT so that V, D and J genes, CDR3 length and insertions or deletions at six rearrangement sites could be assigned. Within each subset, clonotype counts were normalized to sorted cell number, and only after that were true diversity and Gini coefficients computed with the tcR R package. The overlap coefficient, calculated on TCRB nucleotide sequences, was used to measure repertoire sharing. Out-of-frame TCRB sequences from naive cells were analyzed as a proxy for the pre-selection repertoire. TCRdb's version of the immuneACCESS table is confined to in-frame rearrangements and falls short of the full clone set. An unresolved V gene accounts for under half of the shortfall where checked; the remainder is of unknown origin. V and J calls and clone size are as listed in that table; D and trimming were resolved from the DNA. For this sample the table gives around 600,000 clones, of which 9.5% to 15% were detected only once. Around 0.12% of the sample belongs to the ten largest clones.

A few counts support this clone. Which antigen it targets is not known. No much larger clone is present one base from it, and per-base qualities are unavailable. The paper's findings and limits, for the study overall: Shorter templates might be favored by PCR, yet because patient and control samples were amplified and corrected together, any such skew would affect both groups equally. Only small numbers of individuals were included in the HLA sub-analyses, which left unresolved whether HLA type had any influence on TCRB rearrangement. In all four CD4+ subsets, TCRB CDR3 length was moderately but significantly shorter in type 1 diabetes patients. At VDJ recombination sites, patients with type 1 diabetes made fewer insertions and deleted more nucleotides, a pattern implying thymic rearrangement abnormalities. Naive, central memory and regulatory TCRB repertoires appeared to be more alike among patients than among healthy donors. Because cDNA rather than genomic DNA was sequenced, highly expressing activated cells could have been over-represented, although no difference in activation and CD3 levels was found between groups.

Each donor gave one peripheral blood draw, approximately 110 mL on average, collected into heparinised tubes. A BD FACSAria II was used to sort naive, central memory, regulatory and stem cell-like memory CD4+ T cells with a panel that included CD45RO, CCR7, CD25, CD127, CD95 and CD27. A purity above 95% was achieved for all sorted populations. PBMCs were separated immediately by Lymphoprep density gradient centrifugation and were stained directly, without being cultured. To minimize batch effects, samples were stained and sorted in pairs, one healthy donor with one patient per experiment. This receptor was taken from a young man with type 1 diabetes. Material: naive CD4+ T cells from blood. This sample's cell subset or site label indicates: true naive CD4+ T cells. The sequence joins TRBV7-2 to TRBJ1-3; the D gene cannot be resolved reliably. The nucleotide sequence is given as TGTGCCAGAAACACCATATATTTT. Translated, this is CARNTIYF.